This T cell receptor (beta chain) was identified during a study of graft-versus-host responses after intestinal transplantation. Study overall: The whole recipient group had anti-thymocyte globulin induction followed by tacrolimus and steroids for approximately three years. Study conclusions and caveats: Ileal or blood samples showed some GvH clones first, and such clones were also found in recipient marrow.

Clones were read by immunoSEQ multiplex PCR, and TCRdb kept only the in-frame ones, dropping some. The data contain 80,000 to 100,000 clones, about 88% of them singletons. From germline, CDR1 is MDHEN and CDR2 SYDVKM. V dropped 3 bases and J dropped 0 bases, with 9 bases sitting between them. The CDR3 consists of 15 residues. On this clone: Its target is unknown.

The chain joins TRBV28 to TRBJ1-5; maybe TRBD1 (5 bases). This TCR was sampled from a human donor who received an intestinal transplant. The sequencing used unstimulated CD4+ T cells sorted from spleen or lymph node cells, collected before intestinal transplant. CDR3 sequence: CASSFRGYSNQPQHF. CDR3 DNA: TGTGCCAGCAGTTTTCGGGGGTATAGCAATCAGCCCCAGCATTTT.